This TCR beta chain was documented in a study of regulatory T cells in long-lasting Graves disease. Many counts were recorded for this clonotype. The V end was cut by 6 bases, the J end by 3 bases, with 12 bases between. CDR1 is MNHEY and CDR2 is SMNVEV in the germline V gene (reference sequence). The CDR3 runs to 13 residues. Time point denoted: newly diagnosed GD, antithyroid drugs for less than 3 months. Making the TCR library involved RNA that had been extracted from PBMCs. Relying on iRepertoire HTBI primers and Arm-PCR of CDR3 regions, the team built TCR beta libraries. TCRdb ran MiXCR on the multiplex PCR reads and lists one entry per CDR3 protein. This table holds hundreds of thousands of distinct CDR3 sequences, about 16% found once. These same records also appear under a second study, on T cells in Graves' hyperthyroidism and ophthalmopathy. That source reports: Exclusion of patients followed from uncontrolled infection, other autoimmune disease, pregnancy or lactation. HTBI primers drove first-round RT-PCR of the TCR CDR3.

This chain links TRBV27 with TRBJ2-7; D is perhaps TRBD1 (5 bases). The sample here was peripheral blood mononuclear cells (PBMCs), taken at new diagnosis, from a patient treated with antithyroid drugs. The TCR sequence derives from a woman aged 25 to 39 with Graves disease. The CDR3 coding sequence is TGTGCCAGCAGCTTAAGTACAGGCTACGAGCAGTACTTC. The encoded protein is CASSLSTGYEQYF.